The T cell receptor beta chain described here comes from a study of blood T cell repertoires in COVID-19. CDR3 size: 16 residues. V shed 4 bases and J 5 bases; nucleotides not matched to a gene: 9. Germline-derived CDR1 and CDR2 are SGHRS and YFSETQ. The assay was immunoSEQ multiplex PCR, and TCRdb's table has in-frame clones only and misses some. Of approximately 350,000 clones listed, 75% to 90% are singletons. The sequencing sample was made of PBMCs or T cells enriched from blood (not recorded which). This receptor was taken from a man aged 18 to 29 who had recovered from COVID-19. This rearrangement joins TRBV5-1 to TRBJ2-5; 12 nucleotides line up with TRBD2. Here the CDR3 DNA reads TGCGCCAGCAGCGCCCGGACTAGCGGGGTGGGGGAGACCCAGTACTTC. The encoded protein is CASSARTSGVGETQYF.